One sample yielded the 8 T cell receptor beta chains listed below, sequenced in a study of shared clonotypes between healthy human individuals. Measured with immunoSEQ multiplex PCR; TCRdb has only the in-frame clones, and not every one. The top ten clones hold about 0.13% of a sample with some 2,100,000 clones, approximately 95% of them seen once. Sequencing was done on a sample of naive CD4+ T cells sorted from blood. Subset here: CD45RA+ positively selected. Every receptor here comes from a man between 18 and 29 years old in good health.

In regard to this clone: The same CDR3 can be traced to other DNA sequences in this sample. The rearrangement uses TRBV7-2 and TRBJ1-2, with D possibly being TRBD1 (5 bases). The ends were cut back, 0 bases at V and 2 bases at J, with 7 bases in the middle. The CDR3 totals 14 residues. CDR1 is SGHTA, CDR2 FQGNSA, per germline. The CDR3 sequence is CASSLAQGNYGYTF. In DNA form, the CDR3 reads TGTGCCAGCAGCTTAGCCCAGGGCAACTATGGCTACACCTTC.

This chain connects TRBV25-1 to TRBJ1-2, with D possibly matching TRBD1 (6 bases). The V end lost 6 bases, the J end lost 6 bases, and 14 bases lay between the germline ends. From germline, CDR1 is MGHDK and CDR2 SYGVNS. CDR3 length: 13 amino acids. CDR3 loop: CASSQTGRDGYTF. The CDR3, as DNA: TGTGCCAGCAGCCAGACAGGAAGAGATGGCTACACCTTC.

This clone showed up just once. J is TRBJ2-2 and V is TRBV18; 8 positions match TRBD1. Per germline, CDR1 KGHSH and CDR2 LQKENI. The V segment lost 4 bases and the J segment 0 bases; nucleotides outside the gene matches: 1. The CDR3 runs 15 residues. CDR3 sequence reads: CASSRGQANTGELFF. CDR3 DNA sequence: TGTGCCAGCTCACGGGGACAGGCGAACACCGGGGAGCTGTTTTTT.

The chain carries TRBV18 and TRBJ1-6; 9 bases map to TRBD1. With V trimmed by 2 bases and J by 11 bases, 10 bases remained unmatched. The CDR3 extends over 16 amino acids. CDR1 and CDR2 (germline): KGHSH, LQKENI. CDR3 DNA sequence: TGTGCCAGCTCACCATTCGCGACAGGGGGTATGGCACCCCTCCACTTT. It specifies CASSPFATGGMAPLHF.

Remarks on this clone: Within the sample, other DNA sequences also encode this same CDR3. This sequence joins TRBV5-1 and TRBJ2-3, with D perhaps TRBD2 (6 bases). The CDR3 runs 15 residues. Germline CDR1 reads SGHRS; CDR2 reads YFSETQ. The V and J ends lost 0 bases and 2 bases respectively, with 10 bases between them. The CDR3 DNA sequence: TGCGCCAGCAGCTTGGCTGGCGGGGACACAGATACGCAGTATTTT. Translating gives CASSLAGGDTDTQYF.

This chain links TRBV7-2 with TRBJ2-2, with 9 bases identical to TRBD2. Germline loops: CDR1 SGHTA, CDR2 FQGNSA. V shed 3 bases, J shed 2 bases, and the junction held 10 bases outside the gene matches. This CDR3 has 18 amino acids. CDR3 region: CASSFLSGSRRNTGELFF. The CDR3 DNA is TGTGCCAGCAGCTTCCTTAGCGGGAGTCGGCGAAACACCGGGGAGCTGTTTTTT.

This clone was observed a single time. The gene calls are TRBV6-5 and TRBJ2-3; D uncertain. Germline V CDR1 and CDR2: MNHEY, SVGAGI. V was trimmed by 2 bases and J by 1 base, leaving 10 bases between them. There are 15 residues in the CDR3. The CDR3 DNA reads as TGTGCCAGCAGTTACCTTTCTGGAGGCACAGATACGCAGTATTTT. It yields the protein CASSYLSGGTDTQYF.

Here the CDR3 DNA reads TGCGCCAGCAGCTTGGGCCTAGCGGTCGAAGAGACCCAGTACTTC. Its protein product is CASSLGLAVEETQYF. The chain couples TRBV5-1 to TRBJ2-5, with 7 bases lining up with TRBD2. Germline V CDR1 and CDR2: SGHRS, YFSETQ. J lost 3 bases, V lost 0 bases, and 5 bases had no gene match. The CDR3 covers 15 residues.